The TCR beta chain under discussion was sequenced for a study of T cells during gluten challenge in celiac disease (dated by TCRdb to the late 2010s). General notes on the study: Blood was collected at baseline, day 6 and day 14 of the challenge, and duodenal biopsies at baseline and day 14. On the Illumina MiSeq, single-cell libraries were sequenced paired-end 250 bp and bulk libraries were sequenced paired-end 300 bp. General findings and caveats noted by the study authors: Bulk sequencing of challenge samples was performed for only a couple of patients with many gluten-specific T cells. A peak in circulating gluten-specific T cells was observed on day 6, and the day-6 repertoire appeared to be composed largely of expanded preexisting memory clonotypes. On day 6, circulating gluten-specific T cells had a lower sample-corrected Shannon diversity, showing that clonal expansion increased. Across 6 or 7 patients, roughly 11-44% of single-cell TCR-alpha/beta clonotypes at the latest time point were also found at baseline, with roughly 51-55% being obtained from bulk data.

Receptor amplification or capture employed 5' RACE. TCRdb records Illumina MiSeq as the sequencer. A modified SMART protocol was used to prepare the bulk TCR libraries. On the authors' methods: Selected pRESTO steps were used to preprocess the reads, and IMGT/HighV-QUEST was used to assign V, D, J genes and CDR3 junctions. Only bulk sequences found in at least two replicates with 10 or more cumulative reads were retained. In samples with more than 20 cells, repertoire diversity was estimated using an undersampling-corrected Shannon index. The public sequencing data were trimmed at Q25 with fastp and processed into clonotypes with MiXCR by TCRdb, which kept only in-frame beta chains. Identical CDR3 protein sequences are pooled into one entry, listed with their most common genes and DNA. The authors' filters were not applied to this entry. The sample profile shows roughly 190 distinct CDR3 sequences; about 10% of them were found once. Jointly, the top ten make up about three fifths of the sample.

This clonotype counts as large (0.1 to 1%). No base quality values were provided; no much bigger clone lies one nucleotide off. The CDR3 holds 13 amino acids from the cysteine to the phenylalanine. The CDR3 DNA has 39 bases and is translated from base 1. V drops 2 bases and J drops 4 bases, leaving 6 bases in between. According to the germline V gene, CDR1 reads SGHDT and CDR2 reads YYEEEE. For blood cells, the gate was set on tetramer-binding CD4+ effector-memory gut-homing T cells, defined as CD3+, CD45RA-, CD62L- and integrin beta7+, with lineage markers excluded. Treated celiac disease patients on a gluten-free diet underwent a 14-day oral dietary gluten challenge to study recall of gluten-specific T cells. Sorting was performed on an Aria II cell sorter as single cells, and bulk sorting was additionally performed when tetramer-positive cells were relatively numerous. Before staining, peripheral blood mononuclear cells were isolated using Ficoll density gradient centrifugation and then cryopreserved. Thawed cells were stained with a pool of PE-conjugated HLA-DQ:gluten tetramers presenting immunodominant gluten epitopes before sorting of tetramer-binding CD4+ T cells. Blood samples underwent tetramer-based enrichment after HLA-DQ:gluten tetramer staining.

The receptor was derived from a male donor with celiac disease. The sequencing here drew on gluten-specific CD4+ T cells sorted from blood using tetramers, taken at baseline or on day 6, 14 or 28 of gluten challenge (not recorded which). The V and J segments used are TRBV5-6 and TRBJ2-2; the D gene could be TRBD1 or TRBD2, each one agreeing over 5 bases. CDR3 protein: CASSFGTTGELFF. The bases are TGTGCCAGCAGCTTTGGGACCACCGGGGAGCTGTTTTTT. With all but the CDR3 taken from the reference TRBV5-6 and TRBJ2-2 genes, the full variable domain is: DAGVTQSPTHLIKTRGQQVTLRCSPKSGHDTVSWYQQALGQGPQFIFQYYEEEERQRGNFPDRFSGHQFPNYSSELNVNALLLGDSALYLCASSFGTTGELFFGEGSRLTVL.